Below are 19 T cell receptor beta chains sequenced from a single sample in a study of blood T cell repertoires in COVID-19. Sequenced by immunoSEQ multiplex PCR; TCRdb stores in-frame clones only, minus some. The data hold fewer than 300,000 clones, with 84% observed a single time. The sample consisted of peripheral blood. The receptor source for this set is a human donor with COVID-19, enrolled during active disease. The donor label of this sample is uncertain.

The chain employs TRBV10-1 and TRBJ2-1; D gene uncertain. The CDR3 is 14 residues long. Trimming removed 3 bases at V and 4 bases at J, with 10 bases between. Germline V gene data show CDR1 as WNHNN and CDR2 as SYGVQD (reference sequence). In nucleotides, the CDR3 is TGCGCCAGCAGTGATGGAACAGAATACAATGAGCAGTTCTTC. Translated: CASSDGTEYNEQFF.

The chain is built from TRBV10-1 and TRBJ1-5; possibly TRBD1 for D (6 bases). Trimming removed 3 bases from V and 6 bases from J, with 15 bases in between. CDR1 WNHNN and CDR2 SYGVQD come from the germline V gene (reference sequence). The CDR3 contains 15 residues. The CDR3 spells CASSDGRGGGQPQHF. CDR3 bases: TGCGCCAGCAGTGACGGCAGGGGAGGGGGTCAGCCCCAGCATTTT.

This clone was recorded a few times. The chain carries TRBV28 and TRBJ1-2; D gene unclear. CDR3 size: 13 residues. The V and J ends lost 4 bases and 4 bases respectively, with 10 bases between them. From germline, CDR1 is MDHEN and CDR2 SYDVKM. Here the CDR3 reads CASSYAGFYGYTF. CDR3 coding DNA: TGTGCCAGCAGTTATGCGGGGTTCTATGGCTACACCTTC.

The chain couples TRBV10-3 to TRBJ1-1; D unclear. CDR1 and CDR2 from the germline V gene are ENHRY and SYGVKD. The CDR3 is 11 residues long. The ends were cut back, 2 bases at V and 11 bases at J, with 9 bases in the middle. The CDR3 reads CAISEEERAFF. The CDR3 DNA follows: TGTGCCATCAGTGAGGAGGAACGGGCTTTCTTT.

The chain uses TRBV4-3 and TRBJ2-5, with 12 bases fitting TRBD1. The V and J ends lost 2 bases and 5 bases, in that order; junction bases with no gene match: 9. In germline, CDR1 is LGHNA, CDR2 YSLEER. CDR3 length equals 17 residues. The CDR3 reads CASSQNPGQGALETQYF. CDR3 nucleotide sequence: TGCGCCAGCAGCCAAAATCCGGGACAGGGGGCTCTGGAGACCCAGTACTTC.

CDR3 sequence reads: CASTTGDRTYEQYF. In DNA form, the CDR3 reads TGTGCCAGCACAACCGGGGACAGGACCTACGAGCAGTACTTC. The chain uses TRBV6-6 and TRBJ2-7; 8 positions match TRBD1. Germline CDR1 reads MNHNY; CDR2 reads SVGAGI (reference sequence). This CDR3 is 14 amino acids long. V lost 7 bases and J lost 2; bases outside the gene matches: 7.

The chain combines TRBV4-1 with TRBJ1-2; 8 bases match TRBD1. Germline V gene data show CDR1 as MGHRA and CDR2 as YSYEKL. The V gene end was trimmed by 5 bases and the J gene end by 3 bases; junction bases not matched to a gene: 2. The CDR3 consists of 13 residues. The CDR3 DNA reads as TGCGCCAGCAGCTTGGACAGGGACTATGGCTACACCTTC. It is translated as CASSLDRDYGYTF.

This sequence joins TRBV11-1 and TRBJ1-1, with TRBD1 matching over 7 bases. The CDR3 length is 14 residues. CDR1 and CDR2 from the germline V gene are SGHAT and FQDESV (reference sequence). J lost 3 bases, V lost 5 bases, and 6 bases had no gene match. CDR3 in DNA: TGTGCCAGCAGCCCGACAGGGCTGGACACTGAAGCTTTCTTT. It translates to CASSPTGLDTEAFF. The whole variable domain, remainder taken from reference TRBV11-1 and TRBJ1-1, is EAEVAQSPRYKITEKSQAVAFWCDPISGHATLYWYRQILGQGPELLVQFQDESVVDDSQLPKDRFSAERLKGVDSTLKIQPAELGDSAMYLCASSPTGLDTEAFFGQGTRLTVV.

The chain has TRBV7-3 and TRBJ2-2, with 7 bases lining up with TRBD1. CDR3 length: 13 residues. J was trimmed by 4 bases and V by 9 bases; bases with no gene match: 5. Germline CDR1 is SGHTA and CDR2 is FQGTGA. CDR3 DNA sequence: TGTGCCAGTTCCAACAGGGGCACCGGGGAGCTGTTTTTT. Residues: CASSNRGTGELFF.

The chain employs TRBV6-5 and TRBJ2-1; TRBD1 agrees at 7 bases. This CDR3 has 15 amino acids. Germline trimming cut 1 base from V and 7 bases from J; bases unmatched to any gene: 7. Germline CDR1 MNHEY, CDR2 SVGAGI. CDR3 coding DNA: TGTGCCAGCAGTTACTGGACCGAGACAGGGAATGAGCAGTTCTTC. It codes for CASSYWTETGNEQFF.

The chain is built from TRBV5-8 and TRBJ2-3, with 7 bases lining up with TRBD2. The trim removed 2 bases at V and 3 bases at J, leaving 3 bases unmatched. The V gene's germline CDR1 is SGHTS and CDR2 YDEGEE. The CDR3 has 14 amino acids. CDR3 residues: CASSFGLGTDTQYF. The CDR3 nucleotides read TGTGCCAGCAGCTTCGGACTAGGGACAGATACGCAGTATTTT.

J is TRBJ1-3 and V is TRBV19; the D gene is possibly TRBD1 (5 bases). This CDR3 spans 17 amino acids. Germline loops: CDR1 LNHDA, CDR2 SQIVND (reference sequence). Trimming took off 3 bases at V and 1 base at J, with 16 bases between the two ends. The CDR3 sequence is CASSISTRAGSGNTIYF. The CDR3 DNA reads TGTGCCAGTAGTATTTCCACCAGGGCTGGATCTGGAAACACCATATATTTT. The whole variable domain, filled in from reference TRBV19 and TRBJ1-3, reads DGGITQSPKYLFRKEGQNVTLSCEQNLNHDAMYWYRQDPGQGLRLIYYSQIVNDFQKGDIAEGYSVSREKKESFPLTVTSAQKNPTAFYLCASSISTRAGSGNTIYFGEGSWLTVV.

The chain joins TRBV5-4 to TRBJ2-3, with 9 bases fitting TRBD1. The CDR3 extends over 15 amino acids. Germline V gene data show CDR1 as SGHNT and CDR2 as YYREEE (reference sequence). With 2 bases clipped from V and 1 base from J, the junction kept 2 bases outside the gene matches. CDR3 loop: CASSFWTGGTDTQYF. CDR3 in DNA: TGTGCCAGCAGCTTTTGGACAGGGGGCACAGATACGCAGTATTTT.

The chain carries TRBV30 and TRBJ1-4; D call uncertain. V shed 4 bases and J shed 10 bases, with 16 bases lying between them. Germline loops: CDR1 GTSNPN, CDR2 SVGIG (reference sequence). There are 13 residues in the CDR3. The DNA for the CDR3 is TGTGCCTGGAAACGGGAACAGTCGGGAAAACTGTTTTTT. Its protein product is CAWKREQSGKLFF.

This clone was detected only once. The chain has TRBV7-3 and TRBJ2-1; D is unresolved. Germline CDR1 SGHTA, CDR2 FQGTGA. V was pared by 8 bases and J by 0 bases, with 8 bases between. CDR3 length: 13 residues. In DNA, the CDR3 is TGTGCCAGCGCCCCGAGCTCCTACAATGAGCAGTTCTTC. It specifies CASAPSSYNEQFF. The full variable domain, rest sourced from reference TRBV7-3 and TRBJ2-1, is GAGVSQTPSNKVTEKGKYVELRCDPISGHTALYWYRQSLGQGPEFLIYFQGTGAADDSGLPNDRFFAVRPEGSVSTLKIQRTERGDSAVYLCASAPSSYNEQFFGPGTRLTVL.

This clone was counted many times. This chain uses TRBV19 with TRBJ1-1; D is perhaps TRBD1 (6 bases). Germline CDR1 LNHDA, CDR2 SQIVND (reference sequence). Trimming stripped 8 bases from V and 4 bases from J, with 11 bases between. This CDR3 spans 12 amino acids. CDR3: CASQGFGTEAFF. The CDR3 DNA reads as TGTGCCAGTCAGGGGTTTGGCACTGAAGCTTTCTTT.

This clone has only one observation. V usage is TRBV5-6 and J usage is TRBJ2-7; 9 nucleotides match TRBD2. The germline V gene encodes CDR1 SGHDT and CDR2 YYEEEE. The trim removed 2 bases at V and 2 bases at J, leaving 8 bases unmatched. This CDR3 is built from 16 residues. The CDR3 DNA reads TGTGCCAGCAGCTTCGATCTAGCGGGGCTACCCTACGAGCAGTACTTC. This encodes CASSFDLAGLPYEQYF.

This clone has a single count. The chain is built from TRBV5-1 and TRBJ2-7; TRBD2 matches 14 bases. V shed 4 bases and J 1 base; nucleotides not matched to a gene: 16. Germline assignment: CDR1 SGHRS and CDR2 YFSETQ. The CDR3 runs 20 residues. The DNA for the CDR3 is TGCGCCAGCAGCCTGGGGACTAGCGGGAGTTCCACGATTTGGTCCTACGAGCAGTACTTC. Translating it yields CASSLGTSGSSTIWSYEQYF.

This sequence joins TRBV11-1 and TRBJ2-3; D unclear. The germline V and J ends were trimmed by 6 bases and 2 bases, with 6 bases remaining between them. The CDR3 extends over 12 amino acids. Germline lookup yields CDR1 SGHAT and CDR2 FQDESV (reference sequence). CDR3 DNA: TGTGCCAGCAGGCGATCCACAGATACGCAGTATTTT. It translates to CASRRSTDTQYF.